This entry concerns a single T cell receptor beta chain. Its antigen is as yet unknown. This sample was taken from a study of CD8 T cells in Susac syndrome. Findings of the study overall: The study conceded that relatively few individuals underwent its TCR sequencing and HLA analysis.

Healthy donors formed controls matched for age and sex. Negative isolation was used for CD8+ and CD4+ T cells and FACS enrichment for TEMRA cells. RNA in amounts of roughly 0.5 to 1 ug was reverse transcribed with random hexamers. Amplification of the TCR beta CDR3 was carried out by immunoSEQ multiplex PCR, which spanned a total of 54 Vbeta and 13 Jbeta segments. From the immunoSEQ multiplex PCR reads, TCRdb called clonotypes with MiXCR, one entry per CDR3 protein. The sample has approximately 170,000 distinct CDR3 sequences, about 91% seen once. This clonotype was obtained from a human donor in good health. The sample was CD4+ T cells from PBMCs.

The chain's CDR3 is CASSLGVAGGADTQYF. In DNA, the CDR3 is TGTGCCAGCAGCTTAGGGGTAGCGGGGGGGGCAGATACGCAGTATTTT. This chain connects TRBV7-2 to TRBJ2-3; 11 positions agree with TRBD2. With V trimmed by 1 base and J by 4 bases, 4 bases remained unmatched. The germline CDR1 and CDR2 sequences are SGHTA and FQGNSA. The CDR3 loop spans 16 amino acids.